A selection of T cell receptor beta chains follows, all from one sample in a study of blood T cell repertoires in COVID-19. Generated by immunoSEQ multiplex PCR, the TCRdb table keeps only in-frame clones and is missing some. The sample has 40,000 to 50,000 clones, 86% seen once. Source material: peripheral blood. These receptors originate from a woman in her sixties with acute or convalescent COVID-19. The CDR3 runs from the conserved cysteine through the conserved F or W. Each record gives: V gene, clone size, J gene, D gene, CDR3 DNA, CDR3 protein. The D gene is left open where the match is weak. Clone size appears in some rows only: once, few, many, or a class for an expanded clone.

V gene: TRBV3-1/TRBV3-2; clone size: once; J gene: TRBJ1-1; D gene: .; CDR3 DNA: TGTGCCAGCAGCCCCCTTGGGGGGACTGAAGCTTTCTTT; CDR3 protein: CASSPLGGTEAFF
V gene: TRBV7-9; clone size: .; J gene: TRBJ2-7; D gene: .; CDR3 DNA: TGTGCCAGCAGCCCATGGGTGGGGGGGCGTCACGAGCAGTACTTC; CDR3 protein: CASSPWVGGRHEQYF
V gene: TRBV5-6; clone size: .; J gene: TRBJ1-4; D gene: .; CDR3 DNA: TGTGCCAGCAGCCCCTGGCAGTCAGGAGAAAAACTGTTTTTT; CDR3 protein: CASSPWQSGEKLFF
V gene: TRBV20-1; clone size: .; J gene: TRBJ1-1; D gene: .; CDR3 DNA: TGCAGTGCTAGTGCGACCGCGGTCAACACTGAAGCTTTCTTT; CDR3 protein: CSASATAVNTEAFF
V gene: TRBV7-9; clone size: .; J gene: TRBJ1-1; D gene: .; CDR3 DNA: TGTGCCAGCAGCTATCAGGGCGGACACACTGAAGCTTTCTTT; CDR3 protein: CASSYQGGHTEAFF
V gene: TRBV6-5; clone size: .; J gene: TRBJ2-1; D gene: .; CDR3 DNA: TGTGCCAGCAGTTACTCGGGCCTGGCTGAGCAGTTCTTC; CDR3 protein: CASSYSGLAEQFF
V gene: TRBV5-6; clone size: .; J gene: TRBJ1-1; D gene: .; CDR3 DNA: TGTGCCAGCAGCCCCTACGTGAACACTGAAGCTTTCTTT; CDR3 protein: CASSPYVNTEAFF
V gene: TRBV24-1; clone size: .; J gene: TRBJ2-2; D gene: .; CDR3 DNA: TGTGCCACCAGTGATTGGGGGGAAACGGACACCGGGGAGCTGTTTTTT; CDR3 protein: CATSDWGETDTGELFF
V gene: TRBV4-2; clone size: .; J gene: TRBJ1-1; D gene: .; CDR3 DNA: TGTGCCAGCAGCCAAGATGACGACAGTATGAACACTGAAGCTTTCTTT; CDR3 protein: CASSQDDDSMNTEAFF
V gene: TRBV7-9; clone size: .; J gene: TRBJ2-1; D gene: .; CDR3 DNA: TGTGCCAGTGATTACCTGGACTGGAATGAGCAGTTCTTC; CDR3 protein: CASDYLDWNEQFF
V gene: TRBV5-1; clone size: .; J gene: TRBJ1-2; D gene: .; CDR3 DNA: TGCGCCAGCCGGGACTTTGACAGTGCCTATGGCTACACCTTC; CDR3 protein: CASRDFDSAYGYTF
V gene: TRBV3-1/TRBV3-2; clone size: .; J gene: TRBJ1-2; D gene: .; CDR3 DNA: TGTGCCAGCAGCCAAGGTCGACAGTACGATCCATGTGGCTACACCTTC; CDR3 protein: CASSQGRQYDPCGYTF
V gene: TRBV7-9; clone size: .; J gene: TRBJ2-1; D gene: TRBD1; CDR3 DNA: TGTGCCAGCAGCTTGGTGGACAGGGGAGGGGTCGGAAAGAATGAGCAGTTCTTC; CDR3 protein: CASSLVDRGGVGKNEQFF
V gene: TRBV15; clone size: .; J gene: TRBJ2-3; D gene: .; CDR3 DNA: TGTGCCACCAGCAGAGAACTGCGGGGCGGCACAGATACGCAGTATTTT; CDR3 protein: CATSRELRGGTDTQYF
V gene: TRBV6-1; clone size: .; J gene: TRBJ2-3; D gene: .; CDR3 DNA: TGTGCCAGCAGTGAAAAATTTCCCGGTACGCAGTATTTT; CDR3 protein: CASSEKFPGTQYF
V gene: TRBV3-1/TRBV3-2; clone size: .; J gene: TRBJ1-3; D gene: .; CDR3 DNA: TGTGCCAGCAGCCAGGGCGCAGGAAACACCATATATTTT; CDR3 protein: CASSQGAGNTIYF
V gene: TRBV12-3/TRBV12-4; clone size: .; J gene: TRBJ2-7; D gene: .; CDR3 DNA: TGTGCCAGCAGTTTTTATCTCTACGAGCAGTACTTC; CDR3 protein: CASSFYLYEQYF
V gene: TRBV19; clone size: .; J gene: TRBJ1-5; D gene: .; CDR3 DNA: TGTGCCAGTAGTATAATCGGGGGAACGGGTCAGCCCCAGCATTTT; CDR3 protein: CASSIIGGTGQPQHF
V gene: TRBV5-1; clone size: .; J gene: TRBJ2-1; D gene: .; CDR3 DNA: TGCGCCAGCAGCTTGGAGGGGCAGTCCTACAATGAGCAGTTCTTC; CDR3 protein: CASSLEGQSYNEQFF
V gene: TRBV19; clone size: .; J gene: TRBJ2-3; D gene: .; CDR3 DNA: TGTGCCAGTAGTATTTACCACGGAGCGGGCACAGATACGCAGTATTTT; CDR3 protein: CASSIYHGAGTDTQYF
V gene: TRBV5-6; clone size: .; J gene: TRBJ2-1; D gene: .; CDR3 DNA: TGTGCCAGCAGCGAAGAGGAGAGGGCCTACAATGAGCAGTTCTTC; CDR3 protein: CASSEEERAYNEQFF
V gene: TRBV5-1; clone size: .; J gene: TRBJ1-3; D gene: .; CDR3 DNA: TGCGCCAGCAGCTTAGCGGGAGGTGGAAACACCATATATTTT; CDR3 protein: CASSLAGGGNTIYF
V gene: TRBV27; clone size: few; J gene: TRBJ1-6; D gene: .; CDR3 DNA: TGTGCCAGCAGTTCACACCAGGGAATCCGCAATTCACCCCTCCACTTT; CDR3 protein: CASSSHQGIRNSPLHF
V gene: TRBV28; clone size: .; J gene: TRBJ1-1; D gene: .; CDR3 DNA: TGTGCCAGCAGACGCACGTTCAGGAAAAACACTGAAGCTTTCTTT; CDR3 protein: CASRRTFRKNTEAFF
V gene: TRBV5-4; clone size: .; J gene: TRBJ2-2; D gene: .; CDR3 DNA: TGTGCCAGCAGCTTGCCCGGGGTGGGCTCGGCGAACACCGGGGAGCTGTTTTTT; CDR3 protein: CASSLPGVGSANTGELFF
V gene: TRBV21-1; clone size: .; J gene: TRBJ1-2; D gene: .; CDR3 DNA: TGTGCCAGCAGCAAAGGTCCGGGGAGTGACTATGGCTACACCTTC; CDR3 protein: CASSKGPGSDYGYTF
V gene: TRBV19; clone size: .; J gene: TRBJ1-5; D gene: .; CDR3 DNA: TGTGCCAGTAGTATGCGGGGCAGTAGGCGAAATCAGCCCCAGCATTTT; CDR3 protein: CASSMRGSRRNQPQHF
V gene: TRBV7-2; clone size: once; J gene: TRBJ2-7; D gene: .; CDR3 DNA: TGTGCCAGCAGCTTCGCCCGAAGCGGGTACTACGAGCAGTACTTC; CDR3 protein: CASSFARSGYYEQYF
V gene: TRBV21-1; clone size: once; J gene: TRBJ2-5; D gene: .; CDR3 DNA: TGTGCCAGCAGCAAATGGGGACAGGTGACGTACCAAGAGACCCAGTACTTC; CDR3 protein: CASSKWGQVTYQETQYF
V gene: TRBV15; clone size: .; J gene: TRBJ1-5; D gene: .; CDR3 DNA: TGTGCCACCAGCAGAGCCCCGACAGGATCGAATCAGCCCCAGCATTTT; CDR3 protein: CATSRAPTGSNQPQHF
V gene: TRBV19; clone size: .; J gene: TRBJ1-5; D gene: .; CDR3 DNA: TGTGCCAGTAGTGGACAGAGTGGCAATCAGCCCCAGCATTTT; CDR3 protein: CASSGQSGNQPQHF
V gene: TRBV19; clone size: once; J gene: TRBJ1-5; D gene: .; CDR3 DNA: TGTGCCAGTAGTAAACAGATACGGCAGCCCCAGCATTTT; CDR3 protein: CASSKQIRQPQHF
V gene: TRBV19; clone size: .; J gene: TRBJ2-5; D gene: TRBD2; CDR3 DNA: TGTGCCAGTAGTATAAACGGGAGGGCTCAAGAGACCCAGTACTTC; CDR3 protein: CASSINGRAQETQYF
V gene: TRBV30; clone size: .; J gene: TRBJ2-1; D gene: TRBD2; CDR3 DNA: TGTGCCTGGAGTTCCGGACTAGCGGGAGATGAGCAGTTCTTC; CDR3 protein: CAWSSGLAGDEQFF
V gene: TRBV3-1/TRBV3-2; clone size: .; J gene: TRBJ2-1; D gene: .; CDR3 DNA: TGTGCCAGCAGCCAAGGGGGGGGCGTTGGGCAGTTCTTC; CDR3 protein: CASSQGGGVGQFF
V gene: TRBV7-9; clone size: .; J gene: TRBJ2-7; D gene: .; CDR3 DNA: TGTGCCAGCAGTTCCGCTAGAGTCTCCTACGAGCAGTACTTC; CDR3 protein: CASSSARVSYEQYF
V gene: TRBV5-5; clone size: .; J gene: TRBJ2-3; D gene: .; CDR3 DNA: TGTGCCAGCAGCTTGGATCGTTTTGCGCAGTATTTT; CDR3 protein: CASSLDRFAQYF
V gene: TRBV2; clone size: .; J gene: TRBJ1-2; D gene: .; CDR3 DNA: TGTGCCAGCAGACAGGGCGGAGGTAACGCTGGCTACACCTTC; CDR3 protein: CASRQGGGNAGYTF
V gene: TRBV9; clone size: .; J gene: TRBJ2-7; D gene: TRBD2; CDR3 DNA: TGTGCCAGCAGCCCCGCGAGCGGGGGGGCATACGAGCAGTACTTC; CDR3 protein: CASSPASGGAYEQYF
V gene: TRBV7-2; clone size: .; J gene: TRBJ2-1; D gene: TRBD2; CDR3 DNA: TGTGCCAGCAGCCCTCGACTAGCGGGAGTTAATGAGCAGTTCTTC; CDR3 protein: CASSPRLAGVNEQFF
V gene: TRBV2; clone size: .; J gene: TRBJ1-4; D gene: TRBD1; CDR3 DNA: TGTGCCAGCAGGGGGAGACAGGGTTCCAATGAAAAACTGTTTTTT; CDR3 protein: CASRGRQGSNEKLFF
V gene: TRBV24-1; clone size: once; J gene: TRBJ2-1; D gene: TRBD2; CDR3 DNA: TGTGCCACCAGTGACCCTAGCGGGAGGGTGGGTAATGAGCAGTTCTTC; CDR3 protein: CATSDPSGRVGNEQFF
V gene: TRBV5-1; clone size: .; J gene: TRBJ2-3; D gene: TRBD1; CDR3 DNA: TGCGCCAGCAGCCGGGACAGACTCACAGATACGCAGTATTTT; CDR3 protein: CASSRDRLTDTQYF
V gene: TRBV3-1/TRBV3-2; clone size: once; J gene: TRBJ1-5; D gene: .; CDR3 DNA: TGTGCCAGCAGCCAAGGTCTTCAGCCCCAGCATTTT; CDR3 protein: CASSQGLQPQHF
V gene: TRBV20-1; clone size: .; J gene: TRBJ1-6; D gene: .; CDR3 DNA: TGCAGTGCTAGTCCCTCGGGATATAATTCACCCCTCCACTTT; CDR3 protein: CSASPSGYNSPLHF
V gene: TRBV20-1; clone size: .; J gene: TRBJ1-2; D gene: .; CDR3 DNA: TGCAGTGCTAGTCCCCTCGGGGGGTTCTATGGCTACACCTTC; CDR3 protein: CSASPLGGFYGYTF
V gene: TRBV5-5; clone size: .; J gene: TRBJ1-1; D gene: .; CDR3 DNA: TGTGCCAGCAGCCCCCCGGTTTACGGGGGAGTCACTGAAGCTTTCTTT; CDR3 protein: CASSPPVYGGVTEAFF
V gene: TRBV5-4; clone size: .; J gene: TRBJ2-5; D gene: .; CDR3 DNA: TGTGCCAGCAGCTTGGGACAGACGTACCAAGAGACCCAGTACTTC; CDR3 protein: CASSLGQTYQETQYF
V gene: TRBV11-2; clone size: .; J gene: TRBJ2-4; D gene: .; CDR3 DNA: TGTGCCAGCACCCCCCCCGGAGCCCTAGCCAAAAACATTCAGTACTTC; CDR3 protein: CASTPPGALAKNIQYF